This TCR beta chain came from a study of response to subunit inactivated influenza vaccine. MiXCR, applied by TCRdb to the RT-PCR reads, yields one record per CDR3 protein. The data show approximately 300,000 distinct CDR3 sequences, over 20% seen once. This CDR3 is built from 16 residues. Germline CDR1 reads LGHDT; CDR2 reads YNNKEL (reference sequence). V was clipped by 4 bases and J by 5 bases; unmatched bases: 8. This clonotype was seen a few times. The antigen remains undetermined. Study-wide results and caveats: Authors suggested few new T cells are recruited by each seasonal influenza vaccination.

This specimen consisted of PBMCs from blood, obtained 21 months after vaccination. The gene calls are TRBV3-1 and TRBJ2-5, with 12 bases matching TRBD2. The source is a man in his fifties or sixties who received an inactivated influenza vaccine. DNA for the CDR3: TGTGCCAGCAGCCTCGGGACTAGCGGGCTAAGGGAGACCCAGTACTTC. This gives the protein CASSLGTSGLRETQYF.